The 18 T cell receptor beta chains in this list originate from one sample, sequenced in a study of read filtering for tumor transcriptome and immune sequencing. This library used roughly 0.4 ug RNA and molecular barcoded adaptors spanning alpha/delta and beta/gamma chains. TCRdb fed the reads into MiXCR, producing one record per CDR3 protein. Altogether about 57,000 distinct CDR3 sequences are present, roughly 19% being singletons, with the ten largest covering roughly 17%. The sequencing input was a population of CD138-negative cells sorted from bone marrow. The receptors were sampled from a donor aged 40 or over with multiple myeloma.

This clonotype was seen ten or more times. This chain connects TRBV28 to TRBJ1-1; perhaps TRBD1 as D (6 bases). V was cut by 6 bases and J by 0 bases, with 14 bases left in between. Germline V gives CDR1 MDHEN, CDR2 SYDVKM. The CDR3 extends over 15 amino acids. The CDR3: CASSLEQGMNTEAFF. As DNA, the CDR3 is TGTGCCAGCAGCTTAGAGCAGGGGATGAACACTGAAGCTTTCTTT.

This rearrangement joins TRBV27 to TRBJ2-1; possible D gene TRBD2, 6 bases. The CDR3 length is 16 residues. Germline V gene lookup returns CDR1 MNHEY and CDR2 SMNVEV (reference sequence). The V end was cut by 2 bases, the J end by 1 base, with 12 bases between. CDR3 in amino acids: CASSLVQRASYNEQFF. CDR3 bases: TGTGCCAGCAGTTTAGTTCAGCGGGCGTCCTACAATGAGCAGTTCTTC.

In this sample, this clonotype turned up many times. V usage is TRBV29-1 and J usage is TRBJ2-1, with 10 bases lining up with TRBD2. CDR3 length: 15 residues. The germline gives CDR1 SQVTM, CDR2 ANQGSEA. V shed 6 bases, J shed 12 bases, and the junction held 17 bases outside the gene matches. The CDR3 reads CSVSPLAGAPGWQFF. As DNA, the CDR3 is TGCAGCGTCTCTCCCCTAGCGGGGGCCCCGGGATGGCAGTTCTTC.

At least ten counts were recorded for this clonotype. The chain employs TRBV29-1 and TRBJ1-1; TRBD1 might be the D (6 bases). The length of the CDR3 is 12 residues. Trimming took 7 bases from V and 1 from J, leaving 10 bases between them. In germline, CDR1 is SQVTM, CDR2 ANQGSEA. The CDR3 coding sequence is TGCAGCGCTCGGGACACGAACACTGAAGCTTTCTTT. Translating gives CSARDTNTEAFF. Full variable domain (rest looked up from reference TRBV29-1 and TRBJ1-1): SAVISQKPSRDICQRGTSLTIQCQVDSQVTMMFWYRQQPGQSLTLIATANQGSEATYESGFVIDKFPISRPNLTFSTLTVSNMSPEDSSIYLCSARDTNTEAFFGQGTRLTVV.

This clonotype was observed many times. The genes are TRBV29-1 and TRBJ1-5; 12 bases match TRBD1. The CDR3 has 15 amino acids. V dropped 6 bases and J dropped 6; count of bases not matched to a gene: 9. CDR1 and CDR2 from the germline V gene are SQVTM and ANQGSEA. The CDR3 region is CSVSTGTGGSQPQHF. As DNA, the CDR3 is TGCAGCGTCTCAACCGGGACAGGGGGCAGTCAGCCCCAGCATTTT.

This clonotype was counted ten times or more. The gene calls are TRBV28 and TRBJ2-1; tentative D call: TRBD2 (5 bases). The V and J ends lost 5 bases and 0 bases respectively, with 14 bases between them. CDR1 is MDHEN and CDR2 is SYDVKM in the germline V gene. The CDR3 loop spans 16 amino acids. CDR3 protein: CASSPPPGSSYNEQFF. The CDR3 DNA reads TGTGCCAGCAGTCCACCCCCGGGAAGCTCCTACAATGAGCAGTTCTTC. The whole variable domain, filled in from reference TRBV28 and TRBJ2-1, reads DVKVTQSSRYLVKRTGEKVFLECVQDMDHENMFWYRQDPGLGLRLIYFSYDVKMKEKGDIPEGYSVSREKKERFSLILESASTNQTSMYLCASSPPPGSSYNEQFFGPGTRLTVL.

This clonotype has at least ten counts. V usage is TRBV5-1 and J usage is TRBJ2-7; TRBD2 matches at 8 bases. Germline CDR1 SGHRS, CDR2 YFSETQ. The V and J ends lost 4 bases and 1 base, in that order; junction bases with no gene match: 4. The CDR3 extends over 14 amino acids. The CDR3 sequence is CASSEAGVSYEQYF. The CDR3 region has the DNA TGCGCCAGCAGCGAAGCGGGAGTATCCTACGAGCAGTACTTC.

This clonotype was observed a few times. The rearrangement uses TRBV6-5 and TRBJ2-7, with 14 bases aligning to TRBD2. The V gene's germline CDR1 is MNHEY and CDR2 SVGAGI. V lost 0 bases to trimming and J lost 7 bases; unmatched junction nucleotides: 8. The CDR3 covers 17 residues. The chain's CDR3 is CASSYSTGTSGGFEQYF. Written as DNA, the CDR3 is TGTGCCAGCAGTTACTCAACCGGGACTAGCGGGGGCTTTGAGCAGTACTTC.

Comments on this clonotype: One end of the junction does not line up with germline, which may come from a read error. This rearrangement joins TRBV5-1 to TRBJ2-1, with a weak D call TRBD2 (6 bases). The CDR3 runs to 15 residues. Germline V lookup: CDR1 SGHRS, CDR2 YFSETQ. The CDR3 is CAGSSVRGGMNEQFF. For the CDR3, the DNA is TGCGCCGGCAGCTCAGTGAGAGGAGGGATGAATGAGCAGTTCTTC.

CDR3 sequence (DNA): TGTGCCAGCAGTGCATACAGTAGCAATCAGCCCCAGCATTTT. Translation: CASSAYSSNQPQHF. This sequence joins TRBV6-1 and TRBJ1-5; D is unclear. CDR1 and CDR2 from the germline V gene are MNHNS and SASEGT. V gave up 4 bases and J gave up 0 bases, with 7 bases separating them. The CDR3 has 14 residues.

This clonotype is medium-sized within its sample. V is TRBV5-1 and J is TRBJ2-1, with 9 bases matching TRBD1. The CDR3 runs 15 residues. V was clipped by 5 bases and J by 6 bases; unmatched bases: 9. Germline V gene data show CDR1 as SGHRS and CDR2 as YFSETQ. CDR3 nucleotides: TGCGCCAGCAGGCCGGGACAGGGTGGGCGCAATGAGCAGTTCTTC. It is translated as CASRPGQGGRNEQFF. Complete variable domain (other parts from reference TRBV5-1 and TRBJ2-1): KAGVTQTPRYLIKTRGQQVTLSCSPISGHRSVSWYQQTPGQGLQFLFEYFSETQRNKGNFPGRFSGRQFSNSRSEMNVSTLELGDSALYLCASRPGQGGRNEQFFGPGTRLTVL.

This clonotype has at least ten counts. J is TRBJ2-1 and V is TRBV7-8; 11 bases line up with TRBD2. Germline V gene sequence: CDR1 SGHVS, CDR2 FQNEAQ. The CDR3 covers 18 residues. Trimming took 5 bases from V and 9 from J; bases not matched to a gene: 18. CDR3 in amino acids: CASSKRAGTSGLRGEQFF. Here the CDR3 DNA reads TGTGCCAGCAGCAAGAGAGCCGGGACTAGCGGTCTTCGGGGTGAGCAGTTCTTC. Drawing the rest from reference TRBV7-8 and TRBJ2-1, the complete variable domain is GAGVSQSPRYKVAKRGQDVALRCDPISGHVSLFWYQQALGQGPEFLTYFQNEAQLDKSGLPSDRFFAERPEGSVSTLKIQRTQQEDSAVYLCASSKRAGTSGLRGEQFFGPGTRLTVL.

Many counts were recorded for this clonotype. This CDR3 fails to terminate in the conserved phenylalanine or tryptophan, so it likely reflects a read error. The DNA is left out, because the CDR3 cannot be placed on it with certainty; the CDR3 is given as TCRdb lists it. This chain connects TRBV28 to TRBJ2-7; TRBD1 reflects the table's D call only, with no check against the DNA. CDR1 and CDR2 (germline): MDHEN, SYDVKM. The CDR3 length is 9 residues, termini included. The CDR3: CASSLCARG.

This clonotype appeared a few times. The chain carries TRBV5-1 and TRBJ2-5; 9 bases are shared with TRBD1. The CDR3 is made up of 15 amino acids. With V trimmed by 4 bases and J by 4 bases, 8 bases remained unmatched. Germline CDR1 reads SGHRS; CDR2 reads YFSETQ. In DNA, the CDR3 is TGCGCCAGCAGCCCGACAACAGGGGGCGGAGAGACCCAGTACTTC. Protein: CASSPTTGGGETQYF.

In the case of this clonotype: Possible read error: a much larger clone is one base away. The CDR3 sequence: CASSFTGVGGQPQHF. The CDR3 DNA reads as TGTGCCAGCAGCTTCACAGGGGTTGGAGGTCAGCCCCAGCATTTT. V is TRBV5-8 and J is TRBJ1-5, with 7 bases identical to TRBD1. The CDR3 consists of 15 residues. The germline gives CDR1 SGHTS, CDR2 YDEGEE. Trimming cost V 2 bases and J 6 bases; bases outside gene matches: 8.

The chain employs TRBV5-1 and TRBJ2-3; no clear D gene. The CDR3 covers 14 residues. Germline V gene sequence: CDR1 SGHRS, CDR2 YFSETQ. With 1 base removed from V and 1 base from J, the gap between germline ends came to 7 bases. The CDR3 DNA is TGCGCCAGCAGCTTGTACGTAGGCACAGATACGCAGTATTTT. Protein product: CASSLYVGTDTQYF.

This clonotype was seen many times. The chain recombines TRBV7-3 with TRBJ2-3; TRBD2 matches 8 bases. CDR3 length: 15 residues. After removal of 1 base from V and 5 bases from J, the junction contained 5 bases not matched to a gene. From germline, CDR1 is SGHTA and CDR2 FQGTGA. In DNA form, the CDR3 reads TGTGCCAGCAGCTTAAGGCTAGCGGGTAAAGATACGCAGTATTTT. Protein sequence: CASSLRLAGKDTQYF.

Details on this clonotype: Possible read error: a much larger clone is one base away. Lacking the conserved final phenylalanine or tryptophan, this CDR3 likely reflects a read error. V and J are TRBV20-1 and TRBJ2-3, with 8 bases that match TRBD1. CDR1 and CDR2 (germline): DFQATT, SNEGSKA (reference sequence). The ends lost 3 bases at V and 4 bases at J; junction bases unmatched: 3. The CDR3 loop spans 13 amino acids. The CDR3 DNA follows: TGCAGTGCTAGTCAGGGGGCTTCAGATACGCAGTATTAT. Amino acids: CSASQGASDTQYY.